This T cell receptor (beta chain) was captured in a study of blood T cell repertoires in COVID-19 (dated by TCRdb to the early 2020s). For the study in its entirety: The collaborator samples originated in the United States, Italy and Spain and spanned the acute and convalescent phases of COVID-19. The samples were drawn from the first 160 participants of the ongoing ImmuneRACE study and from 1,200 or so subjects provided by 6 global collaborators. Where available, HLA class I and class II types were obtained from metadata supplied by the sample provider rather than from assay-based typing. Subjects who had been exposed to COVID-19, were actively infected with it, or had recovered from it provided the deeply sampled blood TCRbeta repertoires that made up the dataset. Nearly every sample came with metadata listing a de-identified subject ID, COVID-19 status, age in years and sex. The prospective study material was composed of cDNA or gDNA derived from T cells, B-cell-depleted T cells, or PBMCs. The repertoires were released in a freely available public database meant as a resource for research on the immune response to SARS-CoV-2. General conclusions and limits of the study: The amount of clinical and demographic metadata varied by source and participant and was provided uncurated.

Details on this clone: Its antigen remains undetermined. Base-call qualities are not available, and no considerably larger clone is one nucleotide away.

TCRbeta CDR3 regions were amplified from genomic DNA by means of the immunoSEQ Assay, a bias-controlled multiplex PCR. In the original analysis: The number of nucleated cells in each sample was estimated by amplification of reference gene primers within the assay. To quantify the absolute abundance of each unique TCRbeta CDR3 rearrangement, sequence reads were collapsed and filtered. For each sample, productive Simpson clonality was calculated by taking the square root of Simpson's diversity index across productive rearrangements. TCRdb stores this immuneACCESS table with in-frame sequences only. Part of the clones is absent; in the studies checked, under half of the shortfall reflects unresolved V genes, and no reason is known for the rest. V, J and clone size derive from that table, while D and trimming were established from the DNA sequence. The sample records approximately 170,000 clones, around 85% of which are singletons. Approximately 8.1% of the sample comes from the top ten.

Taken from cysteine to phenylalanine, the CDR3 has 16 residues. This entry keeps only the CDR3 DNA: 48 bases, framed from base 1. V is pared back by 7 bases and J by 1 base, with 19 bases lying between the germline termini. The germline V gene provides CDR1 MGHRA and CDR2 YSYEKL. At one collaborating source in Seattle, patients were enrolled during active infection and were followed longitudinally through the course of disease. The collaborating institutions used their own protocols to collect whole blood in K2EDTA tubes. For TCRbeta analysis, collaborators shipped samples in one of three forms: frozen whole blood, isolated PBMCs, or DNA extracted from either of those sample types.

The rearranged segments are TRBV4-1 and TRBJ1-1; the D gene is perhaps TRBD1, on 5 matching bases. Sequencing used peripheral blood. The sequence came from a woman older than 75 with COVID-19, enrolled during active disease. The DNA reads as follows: TGCGCCAGCACCCCGGAATTGGGGGGAACGAACACTGAAGCTTTCTTT. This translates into CASTPELGGTNTEAFF.